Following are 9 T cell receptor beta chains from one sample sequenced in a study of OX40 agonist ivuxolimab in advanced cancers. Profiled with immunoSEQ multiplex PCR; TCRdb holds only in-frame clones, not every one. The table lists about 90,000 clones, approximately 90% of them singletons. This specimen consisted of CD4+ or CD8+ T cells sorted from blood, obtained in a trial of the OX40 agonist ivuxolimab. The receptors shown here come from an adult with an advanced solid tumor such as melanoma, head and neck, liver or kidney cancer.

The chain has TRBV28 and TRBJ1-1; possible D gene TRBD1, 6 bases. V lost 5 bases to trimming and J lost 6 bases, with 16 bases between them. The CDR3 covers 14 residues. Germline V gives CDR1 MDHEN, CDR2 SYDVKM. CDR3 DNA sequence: TGTGCCAGCAGTGTAGATACAGGGTGGGCTGAAGCTTTCTTT. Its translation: CASSVDTGWAEAFF.

CDR3 bases: TGTGCCAGCAGGACCGGGGTGGAAGATACGCAGTATTTT. This codes for CASRTGVEDTQYF. The chain links TRBV28 to TRBJ2-3; TRBD2 is a possible D gene (5 bases). Germline values: CDR1 MDHEN, CDR2 SYDVKM. Trimming removed 6 bases at V and 5 bases at J, with 12 bases between. There are 13 residues in the CDR3.

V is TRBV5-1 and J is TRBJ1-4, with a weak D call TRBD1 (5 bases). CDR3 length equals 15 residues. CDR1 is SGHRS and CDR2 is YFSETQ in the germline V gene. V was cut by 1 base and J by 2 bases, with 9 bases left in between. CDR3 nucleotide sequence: TGCGCCAGCAGCTTGTCAGGGAGCACTAATGAAAAACTGTTTTTT. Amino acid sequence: CASSLSGSTNEKLFF.

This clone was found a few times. The CDR3 here is CASSVVGGRAFF. The CDR3 DNA follows: TGTGCCAGCAGCGTAGTTGGGGGAAGAGCTTTCTTT. V is TRBV9 and J is TRBJ1-1, with a possible D match to TRBD1 (5 bases). V lost 0 bases and J lost 10, with 10 bases in between. CDR1 and CDR2 from the germline V gene are SGDLS and YYNGEE. This CDR3 spans 12 amino acids.

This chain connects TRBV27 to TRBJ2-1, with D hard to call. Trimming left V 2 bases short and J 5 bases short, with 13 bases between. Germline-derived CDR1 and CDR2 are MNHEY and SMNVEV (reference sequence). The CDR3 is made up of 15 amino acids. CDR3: CASSLTPLAHNEQFF. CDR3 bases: TGTGCCAGCAGTTTAACTCCTCTCGCCCACAATGAGCAGTTCTTC.

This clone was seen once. CDR3 in DNA: TGTGCCAGCAGGGAAGGGTTGGGCACTGAAGCTTTCTTT. It codes for CASREGLGTEAFF. The gene calls are TRBV11-1 and TRBJ1-1; D not resolved. Trimming removed 6 bases at V and 4 bases at J, with 12 bases between. This CDR3 is built from 13 residues. CDR1 and CDR2 (germline): SGHAT, FQDESV (reference sequence).

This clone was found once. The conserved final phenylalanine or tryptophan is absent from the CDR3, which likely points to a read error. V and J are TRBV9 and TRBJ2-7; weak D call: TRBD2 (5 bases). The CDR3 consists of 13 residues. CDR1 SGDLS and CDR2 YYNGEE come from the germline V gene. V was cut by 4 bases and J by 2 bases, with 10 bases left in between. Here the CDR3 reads CASSPDYAYEQYL. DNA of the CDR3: TGTGCCAGCAGCCCCGACTACGCCTACGAGCAGTACCTC.

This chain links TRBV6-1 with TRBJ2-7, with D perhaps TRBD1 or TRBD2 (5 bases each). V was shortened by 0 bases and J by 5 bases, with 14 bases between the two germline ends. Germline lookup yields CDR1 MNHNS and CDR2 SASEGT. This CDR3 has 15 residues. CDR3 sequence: CASSEAGVATNEQYF. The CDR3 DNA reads TGTGCCAGCAGTGAAGCGGGGGTTGCTACTAACGAGCAGTACTTC.

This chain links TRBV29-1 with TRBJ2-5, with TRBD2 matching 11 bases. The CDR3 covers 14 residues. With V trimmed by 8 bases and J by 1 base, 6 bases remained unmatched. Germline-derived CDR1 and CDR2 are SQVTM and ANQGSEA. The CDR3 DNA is TGCAGCCTCCTAGCGGGAGGACCCCAAGAGACCCAGTACTTC. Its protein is CSLLAGGPQETQYF.